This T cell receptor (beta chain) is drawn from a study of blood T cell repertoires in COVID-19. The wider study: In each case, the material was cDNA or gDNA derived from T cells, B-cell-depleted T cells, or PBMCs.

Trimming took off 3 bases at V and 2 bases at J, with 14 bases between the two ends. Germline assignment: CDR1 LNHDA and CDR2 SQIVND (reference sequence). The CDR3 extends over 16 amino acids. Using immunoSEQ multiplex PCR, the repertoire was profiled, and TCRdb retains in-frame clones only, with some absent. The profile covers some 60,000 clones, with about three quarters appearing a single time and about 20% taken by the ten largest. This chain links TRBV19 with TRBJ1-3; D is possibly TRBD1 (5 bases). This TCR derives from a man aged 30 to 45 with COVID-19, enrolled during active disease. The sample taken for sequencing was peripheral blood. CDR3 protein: CASSMGRAYTGNTIYF. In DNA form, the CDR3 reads TGTGCCAGTAGTATGGGCAGGGCCTATACTGGAAACACCATATATTTT.